This passage covers 2 T cell receptor beta chains from one sample sequenced in a study of monozygotic twins with inflammatory bowel disease. No DNA is given; TCRdb re-called the 5' RACE reads and lists each CDR3 protein once. The listing records some 210,000 distinct CDR3 sequences. Sequenced material: blood. The receptor source for this set is a human donor with ulcerative colitis or Crohn's disease, or a healthy co-twin of an affected twin (not recorded which).

The rearrangement joins TRBV6-4 to TRBJ2-1; TCRdb's D call of TRBD1 is untestable without DNA. The CDR3 runs to 16 residues. Germline CDR1 reads MRHNA; CDR2 reads SNTAGT. The CDR3 region is CASSDSGQGAYNEQFF.

This chain connects TRBV7-9 to TRBJ1-1. The CDR3 sequence is 17 residues long. Germline-derived CDR1 and CDR2 are SEHNR and FQNEAQ (reference sequence). The CDR3: CASSPRLSDVMNTEAFF.